Listed here is a single T cell receptor beta chain. The record originates from a study of blood T cell repertoires in COVID-19. The overall study: The cDNA or gDNA used as material had been derived from T cells, B-cell-depleted T cells, or PBMCs.

Shortly before study entry, within 2 weeks, exposed participants had met a COVID-19 case. Data came from immunoSEQ multiplex PCR; TCRdb stores just in-frame clones and leaves some out. This sample has about 210,000 clones, with 86% found just once. From germline, CDR1 is SGHNT and CDR2 YYREEE (reference sequence). This CDR3 spans 12 amino acids. The ends were cut back, 5 bases at V and 3 bases at J, with 8 bases in the middle. This chain joins TRBV5-4 and TRBJ1-1; D is uncertain. Input material: PBMCs or T cells enriched from blood (not recorded which). The clonotype originates from a woman under 40 who had been exposed to COVID-19. The CDR3 region is CASRTTDTEAFF. CDR3 sequence (DNA): TGTGCCAGCAGGACTACGGACACTGAAGCTTTCTTT.